The next 8 T cell receptor beta chains were all read from a single sample in a study of shared clonotypes between healthy human individuals. Method: immunoSEQ multiplex PCR; TCRdb's copy keeps in-frame clones and lacks some. The table lists just over 2,000,000 clones, 90% to 95% of them singletons. The sequenced material came from naive CD4+ T cells sorted from blood. Sample subset: CD45RA+ positively selected. The receptors were sampled from a man aged 18 to 29 in good health.

With respect to this clone: Other DNA sequences from this sample encode an identical CDR3 as well. This chain links TRBV5-1 with TRBJ2-7; 8 bases map to TRBD2. CDR1 and CDR2 (germline): SGHRS, YFSETQ. This CDR3 comprises 14 residues. J lost 4 bases, V lost 2 bases, and 5 bases had no gene match. CDR3 sequence: CASSLIAGIYEQYF. The CDR3 DNA follows: TGCGCCAGCAGCTTAATAGCGGGGATTTACGAGCAGTACTTC.

The chain has TRBV11-2 and TRBJ2-7; D is possibly TRBD1 (5 bases). The CDR3 length is 17 residues. Germline V gene sequence: CDR1 SGHAT, CDR2 FQNNGV. Trimming pared 0 bases from V and 4 bases from J, leaving 19 bases between. The CDR3 is CASSLDHGQRGEYEQYF. The CDR3 bases are TGTGCCAGCAGCTTAGACCATGGCCAAAGGGGTGAATACGAGCAGTACTTC. The full variable domain, with the rest looked up from reference TRBV11-2 and TRBJ2-7, is EAGVAQSPRYKIIEKRQSVAFWCNPISGHATLYWYQQILGQGPKLLIQFQNNGVVDDSQLPKDRFSAERLKGVDSTLKIQPAKLEDSAVYLCASSLDHGQRGEYEQYFGPGTRLTVT.

This sequence joins TRBV9 and TRBJ2-5, with D maybe TRBD2 (6 bases). Germline CDR1 reads SGDLS; CDR2 reads YYNGEE. The CDR3 length is 13 residues. The V and J ends lost 7 bases and 1 base respectively, with 11 bases between them. CDR3 amino acids: CASARGLQETQYF. The CDR3 coding sequence is TGTGCCAGCGCGAGGGGACTCCAAGAGACCCAGTACTTC.

This chain connects TRBV5-6 to TRBJ2-3; either TRBD1 or TRBD2 may fit D (7 bases each). Trimming removed 4 bases at V and 4 bases at J, with 16 bases between. CDR3 length: 15 amino acids. Germline assignment: CDR1 SGHDT and CDR2 YYEEEE. CDR3 in amino acids: CASSPIQGRADTQYF. The CDR3 DNA follows: TGTGCCAGCAGCCCAATACAGGGGAGGGCAGATACGCAGTATTTT.

The V and J genes are TRBV5-4 and TRBJ2-5; D is perhaps TRBD1 or TRBD2 (5 bases each). Trimming cost V 5 bases and J 2 bases, with 10 bases left between them. Germline loops: CDR1 SGHNT, CDR2 YYREEE (reference sequence). This CDR3 is built from 13 residues. The CDR3 reads CASSGDVQETQYF. The CDR3 coding sequence is TGTGCCAGCAGTGGGGACGTACAAGAGACCCAGTACTTC.

The chain couples TRBV29-1 to TRBJ2-3; TRBD2 agrees at 8 bases. The J segment lost 0 bases and the V segment lost 2 bases, leaving 1 base of the junction unmatched. Germline assignment: CDR1 SQVTM and CDR2 ANQGSEA. This CDR3 spans 14 amino acids. CDR3 sequence reads: CSVETSGSTDTQYF. The CDR3, as DNA: TGCAGCGTTGAAACTAGCGGTAGCACAGATACGCAGTATTTT.

This chain connects TRBV6-5 to TRBJ1-3, with 7 bases lining up with TRBD1. This CDR3 spans 13 amino acids. After removal of 7 bases from V and 8 bases from J, the junction contained 8 bases not matched to a gene. In germline, CDR1 is MNHEY, CDR2 SVGAGI. CDR3 sequence (DNA): TGTGCCAGCATCTCACAGGGGAGCCACACCATATATTTT. It codes for CASISQGSHTIYF.

The chain joins TRBV5-1 to TRBJ2-7; the match to TRBD2 covers 9 bases. With V trimmed by 0 bases and J by 4 bases, 14 bases remained unmatched. This CDR3 contains 18 residues. Per germline, CDR1 SGHRS and CDR2 YFSETQ. CDR3 region: CASSLEPPVAGASYEQYF. As DNA, the CDR3 is TGCGCCAGCAGCTTGGAACCGCCCGTAGCGGGGGCGTCGTACGAGCAGTACTTC.